These 6 T cell receptor beta chains were all obtained from the same sample, sequenced in a study of blood T cells in healthy people across ages. For the second PCR, which ran for about 6 to 11 cycles, a sample-barcoded 5' primer and a J-beta primer mix were used. TCRdb passed the 5' RACE reads through MiXCR, listing each CDR3 protein once. Of over 500,000 distinct CDR3 sequences listed, 25% to 35% are singletons. These records were also assigned to another study, of T cells of mothers and their children.

Sequenced material: blood. These receptors came from a boy aged 2 to 10 in good health.

This clonotype has only a few counts. The chain has TRBV2 and TRBJ1-1; 8 nucleotides agree with TRBD1. The V gene end was trimmed by 6 bases and the J gene end by 3 bases; junction bases not matched to a gene: 6. The CDR3 totals 14 residues. Germline V gives CDR1 SNHLY, CDR2 FYNNEI. The CDR3 region has the DNA TGTGCCAGCAGCCTCTTACAGGGGGACACTGAAGCTTTCTTT. It is translated as CASSLLQGDTEAFF.

Only a few counts were recorded for this clonotype. The chain links TRBV29-1 to TRBJ1-1, with a weak D call TRBD1 (5 bases). CDR1 SQVTM and CDR2 ANQGSEA come from the germline V gene. The CDR3 is 13 residues long. V lost 0 bases to trimming and J lost 5 bases, with 10 bases between them. The CDR3 reads CSVEDGGRTEAFF. The CDR3 DNA is TGCAGCGTTGAAGATGGGGGTCGGACTGAAGCTTTCTTT.

This clonotype was found a few times. The chain recombines TRBV4-3 with TRBJ2-1; the match to TRBD2 covers 11 bases. Germline loops: CDR1 LGHNA, CDR2 YSLEER. CDR3 length equals 15 residues. V lost 2 bases, J lost 5 bases, and 2 bases stayed unmatched. The CDR3 spells CASSQTSGGNNEQFF. CDR3 coding DNA: TGCGCCAGCAGCCAAACTAGCGGGGGTAACAATGAGCAGTTCTTC.

The J gene is TRBJ2-1, the V gene TRBV25-1; 7 bases fit TRBD2. The V gene end was trimmed by 4 bases and the J gene end by 8 bases; junction bases not matched to a gene: 11. The length of the CDR3 is 15 residues. Looked up from germline, CDR1 is MGHDK and CDR2 is SYGVNS. The CDR3 nucleotides are TGTGCCAGCAGTGTTTTGCGGGAGAAGGTGGATGAGCAGTTCTTC. Residues: CASSVLREKVDEQFF. The whole variable domain, filled in from reference TRBV25-1 and TRBJ2-1, reads EADIYQTPRYLVIGTGKKITLECSQTMGHDKMYWYQQDPGMELHLIHYSYGVNSTEKGDLSSESTVSRIRTEHFPLTLESARPSHTSQYLCASSVLREKVDEQFFGPGTRLTVL.

With respect to this clonotype: Germline is not matched at one junction end, which may reflect a read error. This chain links TRBV12-3 or TRBV12-4 with TRBJ1-6; 7 bases match TRBD1. CDR3 length equals 22 residues. This CDR3 is CVSITQGHPDREERGALQPLHF. Here the CDR3 DNA reads TGTGTCAGCATAACCCAGGGCCACCCCGACAGGGAAGAGAGGGGGGCACTACAGCCCCTCCACTTT.

The V and J genes are TRBV12-3 or TRBV12-4 and TRBJ2-1, with TRBD2 matching over 15 bases. There are 15 residues in the CDR3. V trimming: 4 bases; J trimming: 7 bases; junction bases outside the gene matches: 2. CDR3 amino acids: CASSWTSGGANEQFF. In DNA form, the CDR3 reads TGTGCCAGCAGTTGGACTAGCGGGGGGGCGAATGAGCAGTTCTTC.